This entry lists 4 T cell receptor beta chains sequenced from one sample in a study of T cell responses to AZD1222 COVID-19 vaccine. Sequencing used immunoSEQ multiplex PCR; TCRdb keeps in-frame clones, though not all of them. The profile shows about 75,000 clones, roughly 87% of them singletons. The sample consisted of peripheral blood, taken 28 days after the second AZD1222 dose. Every receptor here comes from an adult who received the AZD1222 COVID-19 vaccine.

This chain connects TRBV7-2 to TRBJ1-2, with D perhaps matching TRBD1 (5 bases). The germline gives CDR1 SGHTA, CDR2 FQGNSA. The V end was cut by 1 base, the J end by 8 bases, with 11 bases between. The CDR3 length is 13 residues. In nucleotides, the CDR3 is TGTGCCAGCAGCTTAGAGACAGCCGGCGGCTACACCTTC. This translates into CASSLETAGGYTF.

This chain connects TRBV11-2 to TRBJ1-1, with 7 bases fitting TRBD1. This CDR3 comprises 14 residues. Germline V CDR1 and CDR2: SGHAT, FQNNGV. Unmatched junction bases numbered 6, after V lost 5 bases and J lost 3 bases. The CDR3 DNA follows: TGTGCCAGCAGCAGAGGGACAGTTTACACTGAAGCTTTCTTT. Protein product: CASSRGTVYTEAFF.

V usage is TRBV19 and J usage is TRBJ1-2; TRBD1 is a possible D gene (5 bases). The CDR3 length is 13 residues. Germline CDR1 is LNHDA and CDR2 is SQIVND (reference sequence). Between the trimmed V and J ends, which lost 3 bases and 3 bases, there was a span of 8 bases. DNA for the CDR3: TGTGCCAGTAGTATTTGGGGGGACTATGGCTACACCTTC. Translated: CASSIWGDYGYTF.

The rearrangement links TRBV28 to TRBJ2-7; 9 bases are shared with TRBD1. The CDR3 is 14 residues long. The V gene end was trimmed by 4 bases and the J gene end by 2 bases; junction bases not matched to a gene: 3. Germline V gives CDR1 MDHEN, CDR2 SYDVKM. For the CDR3, the DNA is TGTGCCAGCAGTTGGGGGACAGGGCCCTACGAGCAGTACTTC. Amino acid sequence: CASSWGTGPYEQYF.